This is a list of T cell receptor beta chains from one sample in a study of T cells in Graves' hyperthyroidism and ophthalmopathy. MiXCR, run by TCRdb on the multiplex PCR reads, gives a single entry per CDR3 protein. The table has 500,000 or so distinct CDR3 sequences, 15% to 20% seen once. The source material was blood. The receptors derive from a woman in her twenties or thirties with Graves' ophthalmopathy. The CDR3 runs from the conserved cysteine through the conserved F or W. The D gene is left open where the match is weak. Only part of the rows carry a size: once, few, many, or a class if the clone is expanded.

>.|many|TRBV11-3|TRBJ2-1
TGTGCCAGCAGCTCCCGGGCCTCTGACTCCTACAATGAGCAGTTCTTC
CASSSRASDSYNEQFF
>.|many|TRBV7-3|TRBJ2-3
TGTGCCAGCAGCCTACAGGGTTGGGACACAGATACGCAGTATTTT
CASSLQGWDTDTQYF
>TRBD1|few|TRBV28|TRBJ2-2
TGTGCCAGCAGTACCGGACAGGCGAACACCGGGGAGCTGTTTTTT
CASSTGQANTGELFF
>.|many|TRBV7-9|TRBJ2-1
TGTGCCAGCAGCTTAGCGCTACCCAGTTGGAATGAGCAGTTCTTC
CASSLALPSWNEQFF
>.|many|TRBV28|TRBJ2-3
TGTGCCAGCAGTTCAGACACAGGGTTTACAGATACGCAGTATTTT
CASSSDTGFTDTQYF
>TRBD1|.|TRBV10-3|TRBJ1-2
TGTGCCATCAGTGGGGACAGTCGCTACACCTTC
CAISGDSRYTF
>.|few|TRBV6-1|TRBJ1-4
TGTGCCGGGGGGTCGGCGTGGGAAAAACTGTTTTTT
CAGGSAWEKLFF
>.|many|TRBV12-3/TRBV12-4|TRBJ1-1
TGTGCCAGCAGTTTCGGCAGGGACACTGAAGCTTTCTTT
CASSFGRDTEAFF
>.|.|TRBV13|TRBJ2-7
TGTGCCAGCAGCTTGGGTCTTGCCTACTACGAGCAGTACTTC
CASSLGLAYYEQYF
>TRBD2|.|TRBV20-1|TRBJ2-7
TGCAGGGCCCTCGGGGGGAACGAGCAGTACTTC
CRALGGNEQYF
>.|.|TRBV24-1|TRBJ2-5
TGTGCCACCAGTGATCCTGGACAGTTGGAGACCCAGTACTTC
CATSDPGQLETQYF
>TRBD1|many|TRBV5-1|TRBJ2-5
TGCGCCAGCAGCTTGGAGGGGGCCGGTTACCAAGAGACCCAGTACTTC
CASSLEGAGYQETQYF
>.|many|TRBV28|TRBJ2-7
TGTGCCAGCAGTTTATTAGAGGAGGTCTACGAGCAGTACTTC
CASSLLEEVYEQYF
>.|.|TRBV29-1|TRBJ2-7
TGCAGCGTCGAGACACGCCGGGAGAAGTACGAGCAGTACTTC
CSVETRREKYEQYF
>.|many|TRBV11-2|TRBJ2-7
TGTGCCAGCAGCTTAGGGCGGGTCACGGCCTACGAGCAGTACTTC
CASSLGRVTAYEQYF
>TRBD2|.|TRBV27|TRBJ2-1
TGTGCCAGCAGGCCTTGGGCGGGAGAGTTTCCTGAGCAGTTCTTC
CASRPWAGEFPEQFF
>TRBD1|many|TRBV12-3/TRBV12-4|TRBJ1-3
TGTGCCAGCAGTTTGGGGTACAGGGGTAACACCATATATTTT
CASSLGYRGNTIYF
>.|.|TRBV29-1|TRBJ1-1
TGCAGCGTTGAAGTCACGACGGGATGTTGGGCTGAAGCTTTCTTT
CSVEVTTGCWAEAFF
>TRBD2|.|TRBV6-1|TRBJ2-7
TGTGCCAGCAGATCGACTAGCGGGAGTTACGAGCAGTACTTC
CASRSTSGSYEQYF
>.|.|TRBV11-2|TRBJ1-6
TGTGCCAGCAGCTTAACCGGACACAGCTCCTATAATTCACCCCTCCACTTT
CASSLTGHSSYNSPLHF
>TRBD2|many|TRBV5-1|TRBJ2-1
TGCGCCAGCAGCTTGGCTCTAGCGGGAGGGCCGGACGAGCAGTTCTTC
CASSLALAGGPDEQFF
>TRBD1|.|TRBV9|TRBJ2-1
TGTGCCAGCAGCGAACAGGGGTTATCAAATGAGCAGTTCTTC
CASSEQGLSNEQFF
>.|many|TRBV28|TRBJ2-3
TGTGCCAGCAGTTTAACTCCGGTGGTAGGGGATACGCAGTATTTT
CASSLTPVVGDTQYF
>.|many|TRBV20-1|TRBJ2-7
TGCAGTGCTAGAGATCTGGGCGGCGCACCCTACGAGCAGTACTTC
CSARDLGGAPYEQYF
>.|.|TRBV19|TRBJ2-3
TGTGCCAGTAGTACGGTATCCCCAGATACGCAGTATTTT
CASSTVSPDTQYF
>TRBD2|.|TRBV7-9|TRBJ2-6
TGTGCCAGCAGCCCAAGACTAGCGTCGGGGTCTGGGGCCAACGTCCTGACTTTC
CASSPRLASGSGANVLTF
>.|.|TRBV7-9|TRBJ2-7
TGTGCCAGCAGCTTAGTTACCAGGGGTAATGACGAGCAGTACTTC
CASSLVTRGNDEQYF
>.|.|TRBV10-3|TRBJ1-3
TGTGCCATCAGTCCTTTCGGACCCTCTGGAAACACCATATATTTT
CAISPFGPSGNTIYF
>.|.|TRBV18|TRBJ1-2
TGTGCCAGCTCACCTAATCCGACAGGCAATGGCTACACCTTC
CASSPNPTGNGYTF
>.|many|TRBV7-8|TRBJ2-7
TGTGCCAGCAGGTTCCCAGGGGTCTACGAGCAGTACTTC
CASRFPGVYEQYF
>TRBD1|many|TRBV20-1|TRBJ2-7
TGCAGTGCTACGACAGGGGGCTACGAGCAGTACTTC
CSATTGGYEQYF
>.|many|TRBV28|TRBJ1-1
TGTGCCAGCAGTTCAGAGGCGAACACTGAAGCTTTCTTT
CASSSEANTEAFF
>.|many|TRBV6-2/TRBV6-3|TRBJ2-5
TGTGCCAGCACTGGGTCTCGGTCGGAGACCCAGTACTTC
CASTGSRSETQYF
>.|.|TRBV5-1|TRBJ2-6
TGCGCCAGCAGCAAGGGGATGAACTCTGGGGCCAACGTCCTGACTTTC
CASSKGMNSGANVLTF
>TRBD1|.|TRBV7-8|TRBJ1-2
TGTGCCAGCAGCTTAGGTCTGCTTGGACAGGTCTTCTATGGCTACACCTTC
CASSLGLLGQVFYGYTF
>TRBD2|.|TRBV18|TRBJ2-1
TGTGCCAGCAGCCAAGACTCGAGCGGGAGGACCGAGACCCAGTTCTTC
CASSQDSSGRTETQFF
>TRBD2|many|TRBV2|TRBJ2-3
TGTGCCAGCAGCGTAGGACTAGCGGGAGTAGATACGCAGTATTTT
CASSVGLAGVDTQYF
>TRBD1|.|TRBV5-6|TRBJ2-3
TGTGCCAGCAGCTGGGGACAGCAAATCGATACGCAGTATTTT
CASSWGQQIDTQYF
>.|.|TRBV9|TRBJ2-3
TGTGCCAGCAGCGTAGTCCGTGGACGGGGAGATACGCAGTATTTT
CASSVVRGRGDTQYF
>.|few|TRBV4-3|TRBJ2-5
TGCGCCAGCAGCCAAGAGTGGGGCAAGGCGGAGACCCAGTACTTC
CASSQEWGKAETQYF
>.|.|TRBV6-1|TRBJ1-5
TGTGCCAGCAGTGAACCAAGTAGGGGGTATCAGCCCCAGCATTTT
CASSEPSRGYQPQHF
>TRBD2|few|TRBV9|TRBJ2-1
TGTGCCAGCAGCGTCTTGACTAGCGGGAGGGATGAGCAGTTCTTC
CASSVLTSGRDEQFF
>.|many|TRBV18|TRBJ1-1
TGTGCCAGCTCCCCGGGGGGACGGCGGAACACTGAAGCTTTCTTT
CASSPGGRRNTEAFF
>.|few|TRBV9|TRBJ2-3
TGTGCCAGCAGCGTAGGAGCCCCCTTAGGTAGCACAGATACGCAGTATTTT
CASSVGAPLGSTDTQYF
>.|many|TRBV7-2|TRBJ1-5
TGTGCCAGCAGCCCTAGTGGGATCAATCAGCCCCAGCATTTT
CASSPSGINQPQHF
>.|many|TRBV7-2|TRBJ2-7
TGTGCCAGCAGCTCCGGGACCGGGCCCTACGAGCAGTACTTC
CASSSGTGPYEQYF
>TRBD2|many|TRBV28|TRBJ2-7
TGTGCCAGCAGTCCGAGCGGGAGGGCGGGCGAGCAGTACTTC
CASSPSGRAGEQYF
>TRBD1|.|TRBV27|TRBJ2-5
TGTGCCAGCAGTGGAGACAGGGGCCAAGAGACCCAGTACTTC
CASSGDRGQETQYF
>TRBD2|many|TRBV3-1|TRBJ2-2
TGTGCCAGCAGCCAAATCCTAGCGGGAGCCACCGGGGAGCTGTTTTTT
CASSQILAGATGELFF